These 18 T cell receptor beta chains came from one sample sequenced in a study of shared T cell receptors in the human thymus. TCRdb's table, derived via immunoSEQ multiplex PCR, lists solely in-frame clones and lacks some. The table records 500,000 to 750,000 clones, approximately 90% of them present only once. These data were likewise used in another study, on human thymus T cells.

The sequencing sample was made of thymocytes. These receptors all come from a boy under two years old with a congenital heart defect.

There are a few counts of this clone. The same CDR3 can be traced to other DNA sequences in this sample. The V call is TRBV25-1, the J call TRBJ2-3; 8 positions match TRBD2. Germline trimming cut 2 bases from V and 2 bases from J; bases unmatched to any gene: 6. The CDR3 totals 16 residues. Germline lookup yields CDR1 MGHDK and CDR2 SYGVNS. CDR3 sequence reads: CASSERSSGFTDTQYF. The CDR3 DNA follows: TGTGCCAGCAGTGAACGTTCTAGCGGGTTCACAGATACGCAGTATTTT.

The rearrangement joins TRBV6-5 to TRBJ1-6; TRBD1 matches 9 bases. Germline V gives CDR1 MNHEY, CDR2 SVGAGI. Losses at the gene ends were 7 bases for V and 9 bases for J; bases not matched to a gene: 10. The CDR3 length is 15 residues. This chain's CDR3 is CASNLGQGLGSPLHF. CDR3 in DNA: TGTGCCAGCAACCTGGGACAGGGTTTAGGTTCACCCCTCCACTTT.

This clone was seen a single time. This chain uses TRBV27 with TRBJ2-5; 15 bases fit TRBD2. The CDR3 covers 18 residues. The V and J ends lost 1 base and 3 bases, in that order; junction bases with no gene match: 6. Germline values: CDR1 MNHEY, CDR2 SMNVEV (reference sequence). The CDR3 bases are TGTGCCAGCAGTTTATTCCCAGGACTAGCGGGAGGGGAAGAGACCCAGTACTTC. This translates into CASSLFPGLAGGEETQYF.

The chain links TRBV13 to TRBJ2-5; TRBD2 agrees at 7 bases. Germline V gene data show CDR1 as PRHDT and CDR2 as FYEKMQ (reference sequence). Trimming at V came to 4 bases and at J to 3 bases, leaving 5 bases not matched to a gene. The CDR3 has 14 amino acids. The CDR3 nucleotides read TGTGCCAGCAGCTCTAGCGGAACTAAAGAGACCCAGTACTTC. Its translation: CASSSSGTKETQYF.

V gene TRBV15 combines with J gene TRBJ2-5; perhaps TRBD1 as D (6 bases). The CDR3 runs to 15 residues. Germline assignment: CDR1 LNHNV and CDR2 YYDKDF (reference sequence). Trimming cost V 3 bases and J 1 base, with 12 bases left between them. In nucleotides, the CDR3 is TGTGCCACCAGCAGGGGGGCTAGAACCCAAGAGACCCAGTACTTC. Translated: CATSRGARTQETQYF.

V is TRBV5-5 and J is TRBJ2-4; 7 bases line up with TRBD1. The junction had 6 bases not matched to a gene; V was cut back by 0 bases and J by 9 bases. The CDR3 is 14 amino acids. The germline CDR1 and CDR2 sequences are SGHKS and YYEKEE (reference sequence). The CDR3 nucleotides read TGTGCCAGCAGCTTGGGTCCCAGGGGGATCATTCAGTACTTC. Protein: CASSLGPRGIIQYF.

This sequence joins TRBV6-6 and TRBJ2-2, with D possibly being TRBD1 (6 bases). This CDR3 region has 15 residues. V lost 4 bases, J lost 4 bases, and 13 bases lay in between. CDR1 is MNHNY, CDR2 SVGAGI, per germline (reference sequence). The CDR3 DNA reads TGTGCCAGCAGTTTACAGGGTTTCCGCACCGGGGAGCTGTTTTTT. It translates to CASSLQGFRTGELFF.

This sequence joins TRBV6-5 and TRBJ1-3; 9 nucleotides match TRBD1. Germline V CDR1 and CDR2: MNHEY, SVGAGI. CDR3 length: 15 residues. Trimming removed 4 bases from V and 4 bases from J; junction bases left unmatched: 5. Written as DNA, the CDR3 is TGTGCCAGCAGTTCCATGACAGGGGGAGGAAACACCATATATTTT. It is translated as CASSSMTGGGNTIYF.

V gene TRBV12-5 combines with J gene TRBJ1-2; no definite D call. CDR1 is LGHNT and CDR2 is FRNRAP in the germline V gene. The CDR3 is 18 amino acids. V lost 0 bases to trimming and J lost 0 bases, with 17 bases between them. The CDR3 DNA follows: TGTGCTAGTGGTTTGGTGTCAGGAACACAGTCCTCTAACTATGGCTACACCTTC. As protein: CASGLVSGTQSSNYGYTF.

This rearrangement joins TRBV6-1 to TRBJ2-7; 9 bases are a match to TRBD1. The CDR3 totals 13 residues. After removal of 6 bases from V and 6 bases from J, the junction contained 6 bases not matched to a gene. Germline V gives CDR1 MNHNS, CDR2 SASEGT. CDR3 region: CASRTGGRAEQYF. The CDR3 coding sequence is TGTGCCAGCAGGACAGGGGGGCGCGCCGAGCAGTACTTC.

The J gene is TRBJ2-3, the V gene TRBV6-4, with 13 bases identical to TRBD2. V shed 2 bases and J 4 bases; nucleotides not matched to a gene: 3. The V gene's germline CDR1 is MRHNA and CDR2 SNTAGT. The CDR3 spans 16 residues. The CDR3 nucleotides read TGTGCCAGCAGTGACAGACTAGCGGGAGGAGCAGATACGCAGTATTTT. Translated: CASSDRLAGGADTQYF.

The chain is built from TRBV10-3 and TRBJ1-1, with 7 nucleotides matching TRBD1. With 5 bases clipped from V and 0 bases from J, the junction kept 12 bases outside the gene matches. The CDR3 spans 17 residues. CDR1 and CDR2 (germline): ENHRY, SYGVKD. This chain's CDR3 is CAISWDSRPIMNTEAFF. In nucleotides, the CDR3 is TGTGCCATCAGTTGGGACAGCCGCCCCATCATGAACACTGAAGCTTTCTTT.

The gene calls are TRBV5-6 and TRBJ2-5; a possible D gene is TRBD2 (6 bases). The CDR3 extends over 14 amino acids. Trimming left V 3 bases short and J 4 bases short, with 13 bases between. Germline V CDR1 and CDR2: SGHDT, YYEEEE. The CDR3 loop reads CASSSPGLPETQYF. The DNA for the CDR3 is TGTGCCAGCAGCTCGCCGGGACTTCCAGAGACCCAGTACTTC.

The chain is built from TRBV4-1 and TRBJ2-7; D is uncertain. CDR3 length: 13 residues. Germline lookup yields CDR1 MGHRA and CDR2 YSYEKL. V lost 0 bases and J 5 bases, leaving 8 bases between the germline ends. The CDR3, as DNA: TGCGCCAGCAGCCAAGATTTAACAGACGAGCAGTACTTC. Translated, it gives CASSQDLTDEQYF.

CDR3 in amino acids: CATSRSRNTIYF. Written as DNA, the CDR3 is TGTGCCACCAGCCGTTCTCGAAACACCATATATTTT. This sequence joins TRBV15 and TRBJ1-3; no reliable D call. CDR3 length: 12 amino acids. The V and J ends lost 5 bases and 5 bases respectively, with 7 bases between them. Looked up from germline, CDR1 is LNHNV and CDR2 is YYDKDF (reference sequence).

This clone was detected a few times. The rearrangement links TRBV28 to TRBJ1-1, with 8 bases that match TRBD1. Trimming took 6 bases from V and 1 from J; bases not matched to a gene: 7. This CDR3 spans 15 amino acids. CDR1 is MDHEN and CDR2 is SYDVKM in the germline V gene. The CDR3 region is CASRSRGQGNTEAFF. Here the CDR3 DNA reads TGTGCCAGCAGGTCCCGTGGACAGGGGAACACTGAAGCTTTCTTT.

The rearrangement joins TRBV9 to TRBJ1-1, with 12 nucleotides matching TRBD1. J lost 3 bases, V lost 1 base, and 19 bases had no gene match. From germline, CDR1 is SGDLS and CDR2 YYNGEE. The CDR3 runs to 21 residues. Here the CDR3 DNA reads TGTGCCAGCAGCGTACCAGGCCCGGTCCCGGGACAGGGGGCTTTTGACACTGAAGCTTTCTTT. The encoded protein is CASSVPGPVPGQGAFDTEAFF. Full variable domain (outside the CDR3, taken from reference TRBV9 and TRBJ1-1): DSGVTQTPKHLITATGQRVTLRCSPRSGDLSVYWYQQSLDQGLQFLIQYYNGEERAKGNILERFSAQQFPDLHSELNLSSLELGDSALYFCASSVPGPVPGQGAFDTEAFFGQGTRLTVV.

The rearrangement joins TRBV27 to TRBJ2-1, with 7 bases fitting TRBD1. The CDR3 loop spans 14 amino acids. Losses at the gene ends were 5 bases for V and 8 bases for J; bases not matched to a gene: 9. The germline CDR1 and CDR2 sequences are MNHEY and SMNVEV (reference sequence). CDR3 amino acids: CASSKGGKADEQFF. The DNA of the CDR3 is TGTGCCAGCAGTAAAGGGGGCAAGGCGGATGAGCAGTTCTTC.